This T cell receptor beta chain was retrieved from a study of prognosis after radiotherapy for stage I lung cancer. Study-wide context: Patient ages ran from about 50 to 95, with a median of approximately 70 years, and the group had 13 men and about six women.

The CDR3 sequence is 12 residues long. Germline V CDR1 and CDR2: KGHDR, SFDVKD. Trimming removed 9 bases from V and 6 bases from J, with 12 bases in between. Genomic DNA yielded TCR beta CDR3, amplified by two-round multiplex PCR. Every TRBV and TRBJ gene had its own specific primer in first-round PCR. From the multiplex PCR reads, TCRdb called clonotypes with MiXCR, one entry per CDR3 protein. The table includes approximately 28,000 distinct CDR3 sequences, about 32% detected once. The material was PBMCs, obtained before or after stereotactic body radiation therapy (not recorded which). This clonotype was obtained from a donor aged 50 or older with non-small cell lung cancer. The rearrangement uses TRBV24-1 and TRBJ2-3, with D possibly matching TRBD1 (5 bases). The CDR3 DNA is TGTGCCACCGGGGCTGGAGTGGATACGCAGTATTTT. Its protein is CATGAGVDTQYF.